This T cell receptor (beta chain) was found in a study of T cells after yellow fever vaccination. This CDR3 spans 14 amino acids. Trimming took 6 bases from V and 3 from J; bases not matched to a gene: 5. CDR1 is SGHTA and CDR2 is FQGNSA in the germline V gene. TCRdb reprocessed the 5' RACE reads via MiXCR and lists one record per CDR3 protein. Of approximately 300,000 distinct CDR3 sequences listed, approximately 11% were seen once; the top ten hold about 3.3%. Sequencing was performed on CD4+ T cells sorted from PBMCs, taken 45 days after the yellow fever booster vaccination. The clonotype comes from a man aged 18 to 35 who received the YFV17D yellow fever vaccine. The V and J genes are TRBV7-2 and TRBJ2-7, with 10 positions matching TRBD2. The CDR3 protein is CASRERGGLYEQYF. In DNA, the CDR3 is TGTGCCAGCAGAGAGCGGGGGGGCCTCTACGAGCAGTACTTC.